The T cell receptor beta chain described here comes from a study of OX40 agonist ivuxolimab in advanced cancers. Generated by immunoSEQ multiplex PCR, the TCRdb table keeps only in-frame clones and is missing some. The sample lists 50,000 to 55,000 clones, roughly 90% occurring once. The CDR3 runs to 13 residues. From germline, CDR1 is SGHTA and CDR2 FQGTGA. Trimming removed 4 bases from V and 4 bases from J; junction bases left unmatched: 3. Blood got drawn at baseline, again on cycle 4 day 1, and then on cycle 7 day 1. This TCR was recovered from an adult with an advanced solid tumor such as melanoma, head and neck, liver or kidney cancer. The chain joins TRBV7-3 to TRBJ1-1, with 7 bases lining up with TRBD1. The material was CD4+ or CD8+ T cells sorted from blood, obtained in a trial of the OX40 agonist ivuxolimab. This CDR3 is CASSSAGGTEAFF. CDR3 bases: TGTGCCAGCAGCTCCGCAGGGGGCACTGAAGCTTTCTTT. Full variable domain (rest looked up from reference TRBV7-3 and TRBJ1-1): GAGVSQTPSNKVTEKGKYVELRCDPISGHTALYWYRQSLGQGPEFLIYFQGTGAADDSGLPNDRFFAVRPEGSVSTLKIQRTERGDSAVYLCASSSAGGTEAFFGQGTRLTVV.